This T cell receptor (beta chain) appears in the sequencing data of a study of T cells in Graves' hyperthyroidism and ophthalmopathy. Turning to the study itself: Blood from the periphery was taken at initial diagnosis, before any treatment.

These patients, aged 18 to 65, had recently diagnosed hyperthyroidism lasting under 2 months. Each diagnosis drew on symptoms, thyroxine, TRAb, thyroid ultrasound and orbital computed tomography findings. Amplified regions were TCR beta CDR3 sequences from RNA transcripts. The TCR CDR3 was amplified in a first-round RT-PCR using the HTBI primer set. Using its own MiXCR run on the multiplex PCR reads, TCRdb lists one record per CDR3 protein. This table holds about 740,000 distinct CDR3 sequences, 12% to 15% found once. Per germline, CDR1 SGDLS and CDR2 YYNGEE. V lost 3 bases and J lost 0, with 11 bases in between. CDR3 length: 15 residues. Many counts were recorded for this clonotype. Its matching antigen is unknown. Whole-study results and caveats: The model predicted ophthalmopathy a median around 6.5 months before onset.

J is TRBJ2-3 and V is TRBV9; D call uncertain. This receptor was identified in a woman in her late teens or twenties with Graves' hyperthyroidism. The sequencing sample was made of blood. CDR3 loop: CASSEDGLSTDTQYF. The CDR3 region has the DNA TGTGCCAGCAGCGAGGACGGCCTCAGCACAGATACGCAGTATTTT.